The 28 T cell receptor beta chains reported below all come from one sample, sequenced in a study of regulatory T cells in long-lasting Graves disease. Described time point: persistent/refractory GD, antithyroid drugs over 5 years with positive TRAb. From PBMCs, RNA was extracted and then used to make the TCR library. HTBI primers from iRepertoire and Arm-PCR of CDR3 regions yielded the TCR beta libraries. One entry per CDR3 protein results from TCRdb running MiXCR on the multiplex PCR reads. The table shows roughly 400,000 distinct CDR3 sequences, with 20% to 25% occurring only once. The sample in question was peripheral blood mononuclear cells (PBMCs), obtained when the disease was refractory, from a patient treated with antithyroid drugs. The receptor set was obtained from a female donor with Graves disease.

This clonotype was seen ten or more times. The V gene is TRBV25-1, the J gene TRBJ2-5; 8 bases line up with TRBD1. The CDR3 runs 14 residues. Trimming cost V 4 bases and J 2 bases; bases outside gene matches: 3. Per germline, CDR1 MGHDK and CDR2 SYGVNS. CDR3: CASSAGGTQETQYF. CDR3 nucleotide sequence: TGTGCCAGCAGTGCAGGGGGCACTCAAGAGACCCAGTACTTC.

J is TRBJ1-3 and V is TRBV11-2; D possibly corresponds to TRBD1 (5 bases). Germline V gives CDR1 SGHAT, CDR2 FQNNGV. This CDR3 comprises 14 residues. V shed 7 bases and J shed 4 bases, with 14 bases lying between them. CDR3 DNA: TGTGCCAGCATCGCAGGGTTGCCGGGAAACACCATATATTTT. Protein: CASIAGLPGNTIYF.

The chain couples TRBV5-1 to TRBJ2-3; 8 nucleotides match TRBD2. With V trimmed by 0 bases and J by 1 base, 7 bases remained unmatched. CDR3 length equals 17 residues. CDR1 is SGHRS, CDR2 YFSETQ, per germline. CDR3 region: CASSLVLAGAGTDTQYF. Here the CDR3 DNA reads TGCGCCAGCAGCTTGGTGCTAGCGGGCGCAGGCACAGATACGCAGTATTTT.

A few counts support this clonotype. The V gene is TRBV27, the J gene TRBJ2-7; D is perhaps TRBD2 (6 bases). The V gene lost 2 bases and the J gene lost 2 bases, with 19 bases spanning the gap. CDR3 length: 17 residues. CDR1 and CDR2 (germline): MNHEY, SMNVEV (reference sequence). The CDR3 DNA reads as TGTGCCAGCAGTTTACGGGGGTTCAATGCGGCACCCTACGAGCAGTACTTC. Encoded protein: CASSLRGFNAAPYEQYF.

The sample holds a few counts of this clonotype. This chain uses TRBV19 with TRBJ1-1, with 9 bases that match TRBD1. The germline V gene encodes CDR1 LNHDA and CDR2 SQIVND (reference sequence). J gave up 7 bases and V 5 bases, and 5 bases lay outside the gene matches. The CDR3 covers 13 residues. This CDR3 is CASSRQGEGEAFF. The CDR3 DNA sequence: TGTGCCAGTAGTCGACAGGGGGAGGGTGAAGCTTTCTTT.

This clonotype was recorded a few times. The chain has TRBV7-9 and TRBJ2-5; 7 bases align to TRBD1. This CDR3 contains 14 residues. Germline-derived CDR1 and CDR2 are SEHNR and FQNEAQ (reference sequence). V was clipped by 3 bases and J by 3 bases; unmatched bases: 4. The DNA of the CDR3 is TGTGCCAGCAGCTTTAGGGGGCAAGAAGAGACCCAGTACTTC. Amino acids: CASSFRGQEETQYF.

This clonotype was counted only a few times. The gene calls are TRBV4-1 and TRBJ2-7; D is uncertain. CDR1 is MGHRA and CDR2 is YSYEKL in the germline V gene. V was shortened by 0 bases and J by 6 bases, with 12 bases between the two germline ends. This CDR3 is built from 14 residues. The CDR3 sequence is CASSQEAQSSEQYF. In DNA form, the CDR3 reads TGCGCCAGCAGCCAAGAAGCACAGAGTTCCGAGCAGTACTTC.

In this sample, this clonotype turned up a few times. V usage is TRBV20-1 and J usage is TRBJ2-4; D might be TRBD2 (5 bases). Germline assignment: CDR1 DFQATT and CDR2 SNEGSKA (reference sequence). Trimming removed 3 bases from V and 5 bases from J, with 11 bases in between. The CDR3 is 13 residues long. CDR3 in amino acids: CSARIGRENIQYF. In DNA, the CDR3 is TGCAGTGCTAGGATAGGGCGGGAAAACATTCAGTACTTC.

V gene TRBV6-1 combines with J gene TRBJ1-4; D not certain. V lost 8 bases to trimming and J lost 13 bases, with 14 bases between them. CDR3 length: 11 amino acids. Germline V gene lookup returns CDR1 MNHNS and CDR2 SASEGT. CDR3 sequence reads: CASPYLGVLFF. The CDR3 DNA reads as TGTGCCAGCCCTTACCTGGGAGTACTGTTTTTT.

V is TRBV5-5 and J is TRBJ2-7; 7 bases map to TRBD1. This CDR3 is 14 amino acids long. V lost 5 bases and J lost 4; bases outside the gene matches: 9. The germline CDR1 and CDR2 sequences are SGHKS and YYEKEE (reference sequence). CDR3 in DNA: TGTGCCAGCAGAGCCGGGACAGACTTTTACGAGCAGTACTTC. Translating it yields CASRAGTDFYEQYF.

This clonotype was picked up many times. The chain combines TRBV3-1 with TRBJ2-5; possible D gene TRBD2, 6 bases. The CDR3 is 14 residues long. CDR1 and CDR2 (germline): LGHDT, YNNKEL (reference sequence). Trimming took off 7 bases at V and 2 bases at J, with 14 bases between the two ends. The CDR3 region has the DNA TGTGCCAGCAAAAACGTCGGGGGACAAGAGACCCAGTACTTC. Translation gives CASKNVGGQETQYF.

This clonotype was counted ten times or more. The gene calls are TRBV28 and TRBJ1-4; D is undetermined. V shed 2 bases and J shed 7 bases, with 11 bases lying between them. CDR1 and CDR2 from the germline V gene are MDHEN and SYDVKM. CDR3 length equals 14 residues. The CDR3 reads CASSLRSTGEKLFF. The CDR3 region has the DNA TGTGCCAGCAGTTTAAGGTCTACGGGTGAAAAACTGTTTTTT.

The V call is TRBV6-2 or TRBV6-3, the J call TRBJ1-1; perhaps TRBD1 as D (5 bases). CDR1 is MNHEY, CDR2 SVGEGT, per germline. Trimming removed 7 bases from V and 3 bases from J, with 18 bases in between. The CDR3 has 15 residues. CDR3 residues: CASTLWGRWDTEAFF. CDR3 nucleotide sequence: TGTGCCAGCACCTTGTGGGGACGGTGGGACACTGAAGCTTTCTTT.

The chain links TRBV20-1 to TRBJ1-4; D is perhaps TRBD1 (5 bases). The CDR3 is made up of 13 amino acids. With 6 bases removed from V and 3 bases from J, the gap between germline ends came to 11 bases. Germline CDR1 and CDR2: DFQATT and SNEGSKA (reference sequence). CDR3 DNA: TGCAGTGCCACGACAGCTCCTAATGAAAAACTGTTTTTT. Encoded protein: CSATTAPNEKLFF.

This clonotype was detected a few times. This chain uses TRBV19 with TRBJ1-1; 8 bases fit TRBD1. The V gene's germline CDR1 is LNHDA and CDR2 SQIVND (reference sequence). The CDR3 contains 15 residues. The V segment lost 4 bases and the J segment 4 bases; nucleotides outside the gene matches: 8. The CDR3 DNA follows: TGTGCCAGTAGTACAGGACAGGGAAGGGCCACTGAAGCTTTCTTT. This translates into CASSTGQGRATEAFF.

The chain combines TRBV5-8 with TRBJ2-7, with 9 bases fitting TRBD2. Germline-derived CDR1 and CDR2 are SGHTS and YDEGEE. Trimming took 0 bases from V and 5 from J; bases not matched to a gene: 6. The CDR3 is 15 residues long. This CDR3 reads CASSLVGGRADEQYF. The CDR3 coding sequence is TGTGCCAGCAGCTTGGTAGGCGGGAGGGCAGACGAGCAGTACTTC.

On this clonotype itself: A read error may account for a junction end that differs from germline. The chain is built from TRBV5-6 and TRBJ1-3; 9 nucleotides match TRBD1. Germline values: CDR1 SGHDT, CDR2 YYEEEE. This CDR3 is built from 15 residues. The CDR3 protein is CASSLPGQGLGTIHF. CDR3 coding DNA: TGTGCCAGCAGCTTACCGGGACAGGGCCTCGGCACCATACATTTT.

This clonotype was picked up many times. The chain couples TRBV5-8 to TRBJ1-1; D is perhaps TRBD1 (6 bases). Trimming shortened V by 4 bases and J by 0 bases, and 19 bases separated the two germline ends. Per the germline V gene, CDR1 is SGHTS and CDR2 is YDEGEE. The CDR3 spans 17 residues. In DNA, the CDR3 is TGTGCCAGCAGCGTACAAGGGGGGTATACTATGAACACTGAAGCTTTCTTT. Its protein is CASSVQGGYTMNTEAFF.

This clonotype was seen only a few times. This is likely an artifact of a read error, given a far larger clone one base away. The chain uses TRBV6-2 or TRBV6-3 and TRBJ1-5; TRBD1 is a possible D gene (6 bases). Germline V CDR1 and CDR2: MNHEY, SVGEGT. Trimming stripped 5 bases from V and 3 bases from J, with 14 bases between. The CDR3 length is 15 residues. CDR3 coding DNA: TGTGCCAGCAGTGGGGGGGCCTACAACAATCAGCCCCAGCATTTT. Translated: CASSGGAYNNQPQHF.

The rearrangement links TRBV5-1 to TRBJ2-4, with a weak D call TRBD2 (6 bases). The length of the CDR3 is 16 residues. Trimming took off 3 bases at V and 0 bases at J, with 13 bases between the two ends. The germline V gene has CDR1 SGHRS and CDR2 YFSETQ. The CDR3 DNA follows: TGCGCCAGCAGCTCCCCTATGGGACTAGCCAAAAACATTCAGTACTTC. Translation gives CASSSPMGLAKNIQYF.

This clonotype was picked up a small number of times. The chain uses TRBV20-1 and TRBJ2-7; 8 nucleotides match TRBD1. The CDR3 consists of 13 residues. CDR1 DFQATT and CDR2 SNEGSKA come from the germline V gene (reference sequence). V was clipped by 3 bases and J by 0 bases; unmatched bases: 1. The CDR3 DNA sequence: TGCAGTGCTAGGGGGACAGGCTCCTACGAGCAGTACTTC. Protein product: CSARGTGSYEQYF.

The chain couples TRBV4-1 to TRBJ1-4, with D maybe TRBD1 (6 bases). Germline V gene sequence: CDR1 MGHRA, CDR2 YSYEKL. The CDR3 spans 17 residues. Trimming took off 0 bases at V and 4 bases at J, with 15 bases between the two ends. CDR3 amino acids: CASSQEGRGRINEKLFF. CDR3 coding DNA: TGCGCCAGCAGCCAAGAAGGCAGGGGCAGAATTAATGAAAAACTGTTTTTT.

This clonotype was detected a few times. V usage is TRBV15 and J usage is TRBJ2-7; perhaps TRBD1 as D (5 bases). Germline CDR1 LNHNV, CDR2 YYDKDF (reference sequence). The V end was cut by 0 bases, the J end by 6 bases, with 12 bases between. CDR3 length: 14 amino acids. DNA of the CDR3: TGTGCCACCAGCAGAGATCAGGGTTGGACCGAGCAGTACTTC. This encodes CATSRDQGWTEQYF.

This clonotype was counted at least ten times. The rearrangement links TRBV11-2 to TRBJ1-4, with D maybe TRBD1 (6 bases). Germline CDR1 SGHAT, CDR2 FQNNGV. The V and J ends lost 3 bases and 7 bases respectively, with 12 bases between them. This CDR3 has 14 residues. The CDR3 sequence: CASSFRGAFEKLFF. The CDR3, as DNA: TGTGCCAGCAGCTTTCGGGGGGCTTTTGAAAAACTGTTTTTT.

This clonotype was seen only a few times. At one boundary the junction diverges from the germline segment, which might be a read error. The J gene is TRBJ2-7, the V gene TRBV2, with D possibly TRBD1 on 6 matching bases. Germline-derived CDR1 and CDR2 are SNHLY and FYNNEI. This CDR3 spans 13 amino acids. The CDR3 loop reads CASSATGSYGQYF. The CDR3 region has the DNA TGTGCCAGCAGTGCGACAGGATCCTACGGGCAGTACTTC.

The sample holds many counts of this clonotype. The chain is built from TRBV20-1 and TRBJ2-5; 11 positions agree with TRBD2. Trimming took 2 bases from V and 2 from J; bases not matched to a gene: 19. The CDR3 runs to 20 residues. Germline CDR1 is DFQATT and CDR2 is SNEGSKA (reference sequence). The CDR3 nucleotides read TGCAGTGCTAGATCCCCTCTCGTACTAGCGGGAGACCTAGGGCAAGAGACCCAGTACTTC. Protein sequence: CSARSPLVLAGDLGQETQYF.

The J gene is TRBJ2-3, the V gene TRBV3-1; the D is unclear. CDR3 length: 16 residues. The germline gives CDR1 LGHDT, CDR2 YNNKEL (reference sequence). Deletions cut 0 bases from V and 0 bases from J, with 10 bases between. The CDR3, as DNA: TGTGCCAGCAGCCAAGAAGGGCAGGACAGCACAGATACGCAGTATTTT. Translating it yields CASSQEGQDSTDTQYF.

This chain uses TRBV20-1 with TRBJ1-2, with TRBD1 matching 9 bases. Germline CDR1 reads DFQATT; CDR2 reads SNEGSKA (reference sequence). CDR3 length: 13 amino acids. J gave up 0 bases and V 6 bases, and 2 bases lay outside the gene matches. CDR3 nucleotide sequence: TGCAGTGCCAACAGGGGGCCTAACTATGGCTACACCTTC. This translates into CSANRGPNYGYTF.